Listed below are T cell receptor beta chains from one sample, sequenced in a study of blood T cell repertoires in COVID-19. Only in-frame clones appear in the TCRdb table, and some are missing; sequencing was by immunoSEQ multiplex PCR. The sample yields about 300,000 clones, 70% to 90% seen once. Sequenced input: PBMCs or T cells enriched from blood (not recorded which). Source of these receptors: a woman between 18 and 30 years old who had recovered from COVID-19. Both conserved end residues are part of each CDR3.

CDR3aa: CASSATGNTEAFF; len: 13; v_gene: TRBV18; j_gene: TRBJ1-1
CDR3aa: CASSERQGASYGYTF; len: 15; v_gene: TRBV6-1; j_gene: TRBJ1-2
CDR3aa: CASSDGTGGPADEQFF; len: 16; v_gene: TRBV27; j_gene: TRBJ2-1
CDR3aa: CASTSDSNYGYTF; len: 13; v_gene: TRBV7-9; j_gene: TRBJ1-2
CDR3aa: CASSLDSYSNQPQHF; len: 15; v_gene: TRBV5-1; j_gene: TRBJ1-5
CDR3aa: CASSDVVQGVGQPQHF; len: 16; v_gene: TRBV19; j_gene: TRBJ1-5
CDR3aa: CASSSGLAGVTGELFF; len: 16; v_gene: TRBV13; j_gene: TRBJ2-2
CDR3aa: CASSLYRASLGVNQPQHF; len: 18; v_gene: TRBV5-8; j_gene: TRBJ1-5
CDR3aa: CASSFLTGTPEAFF; len: 14; v_gene: TRBV5-6; j_gene: TRBJ1-1
CDR3aa: CAWSVRGRGRPGNTIYF; len: 17; v_gene: TRBV30; j_gene: TRBJ1-3
CDR3aa: CASSQDPHGSGYNEQFF; len: 17; v_gene: TRBV4-1; j_gene: TRBJ2-1
CDR3aa: CASSPGAYNEQFF; len: 13; v_gene: TRBV6-5; j_gene: TRBJ2-1
CDR3aa: CASGTGGREKLFF; len: 13; v_gene: TRBV28; j_gene: TRBJ1-4
CDR3aa: CATSDTTGVESDTQYF; len: 16; v_gene: TRBV24-1; j_gene: TRBJ2-3
CDR3aa: CASSFNRIADTEAFF; len: 15; v_gene: TRBV28; j_gene: TRBJ1-1
CDR3aa: CASSPEGASYNEQFF; len: 15; v_gene: TRBV5-1; j_gene: TRBJ2-1
CDR3aa: CAWSVRGMGGYTF; len: 13; v_gene: TRBV30; j_gene: TRBJ1-2
CDR3aa: CASSYTGGTEAFF; len: 13; v_gene: TRBV6-5; j_gene: TRBJ1-1
CDR3aa: CASSEGRETYNEQFF; len: 15; v_gene: TRBV6-4; j_gene: TRBJ2-1
CDR3aa: CASSPMASDQETQYF; len: 15; v_gene: TRBV6-2/TRBV6-3; j_gene: TRBJ2-5
CDR3aa: CASGYYRNSPLHF; len: 13; v_gene: TRBV11-2; j_gene: TRBJ1-6
CDR3aa: CATSRDTTGKETQYF; len: 15; v_gene: TRBV15; j_gene: TRBJ2-5
CDR3aa: CASSESAESKAFF; len: 13; v_gene: TRBV25-1; j_gene: TRBJ1-1
CDR3aa: CAIRNRGSSYEQYF; len: 14; v_gene: TRBV10-3; j_gene: TRBJ2-7
CDR3aa: CASSFQPRGYTF; len: 12; v_gene: TRBV7-9; j_gene: TRBJ1-2
CDR3aa: CASTGQANTEAFF; len: 13; v_gene: TRBV7-9; j_gene: TRBJ1-1
CDR3aa: CASTGLAGGLDYEQYF; len: 16; v_gene: TRBV28; j_gene: TRBJ2-7
CDR3aa: CATSDTRDSPDTQYF; len: 15; v_gene: TRBV24-1; j_gene: TRBJ2-3
CDR3aa: CASSLATGTEAFF; len: 13; v_gene: TRBV12-3/TRBV12-4; j_gene: TRBJ1-1
CDR3aa: CASSQARGSTDTQYF; len: 15; v_gene: TRBV4-1; j_gene: TRBJ2-3
CDR3aa: CASSLGQKNSPLHF; len: 14; v_gene: TRBV5-4; j_gene: TRBJ1-6
CDR3aa: CASSQGTGDGYTF; len: 13; v_gene: TRBV2; j_gene: TRBJ1-2
CDR3aa: CASSGQGYGYTF; len: 12; v_gene: TRBV5-4; j_gene: TRBJ1-2
CDR3aa: CASSRQGVEQPQHF; len: 14; v_gene: TRBV7-9; j_gene: TRBJ1-5
CDR3aa: CASSFGGMEPQHF; len: 13; v_gene: TRBV5-1; j_gene: TRBJ1-5
CDR3aa: CASSPRLTAQETQYF; len: 15; v_gene: TRBV7-9; j_gene: TRBJ2-5
CDR3aa: CASSEYYLAKNIQYF; len: 15; v_gene: TRBV2; j_gene: TRBJ2-4
CDR3aa: CASSLGDKPEQFF; len: 13; v_gene: TRBV7-3; j_gene: TRBJ2-1
CDR3aa: CASRTSRDLGYEQFF; len: 15; v_gene: TRBV5-1; j_gene: TRBJ2-1
CDR3aa: CASSLGVRISSYEQYF; len: 16; v_gene: TRBV7-9; j_gene: TRBJ2-7
CDR3aa: CASTRTTTAAATF; len: 13; v_gene: TRBV9; j_gene: TRBJ1-2
CDR3aa: CASSLITGSSGELFF; len: 15; v_gene: TRBV11-2; j_gene: TRBJ2-2
CDR3aa: CASSGGLAGNTDTQYF; len: 16; v_gene: TRBV7-3; j_gene: TRBJ2-3
CDR3aa: CASSRMGADNYGYTF; len: 15; v_gene: TRBV4-2; j_gene: TRBJ1-2
CDR3aa: CATSDFRTNYGYTF; len: 14; v_gene: TRBV24-1; j_gene: TRBJ1-2